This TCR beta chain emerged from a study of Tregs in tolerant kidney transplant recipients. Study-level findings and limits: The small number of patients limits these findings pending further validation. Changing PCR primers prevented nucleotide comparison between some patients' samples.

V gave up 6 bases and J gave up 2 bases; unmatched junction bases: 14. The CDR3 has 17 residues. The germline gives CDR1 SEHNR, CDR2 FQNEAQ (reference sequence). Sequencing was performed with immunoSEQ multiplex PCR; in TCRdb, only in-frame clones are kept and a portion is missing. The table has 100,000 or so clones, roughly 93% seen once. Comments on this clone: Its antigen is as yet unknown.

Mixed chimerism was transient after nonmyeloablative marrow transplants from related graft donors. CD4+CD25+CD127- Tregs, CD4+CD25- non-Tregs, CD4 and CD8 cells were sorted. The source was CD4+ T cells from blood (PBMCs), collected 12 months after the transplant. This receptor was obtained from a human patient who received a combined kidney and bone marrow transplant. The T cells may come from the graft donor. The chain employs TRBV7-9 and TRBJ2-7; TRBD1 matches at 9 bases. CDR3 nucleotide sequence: TGTGCCAGCAGTCCGGGACAGGGACCACCAATACCCTACGAGCAGTACTTC. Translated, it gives CASSPGQGPPIPYEQYF. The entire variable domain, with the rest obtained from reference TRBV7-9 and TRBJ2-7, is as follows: DTGVSQNPRHKITKRGQNVTFRCDPISEHNRLYWYRQTLGQGPEFLTYFQNEAQLEKSRLLSDRFSAERPKGSFSTLEIQRTEQGDSAMYLCASSPGQGPPIPYEQYFGPGTRLTVT.